This T cell receptor beta chain was retrieved from a study of OX40 agonist ivuxolimab in advanced cancers. Study background: Partial responses occurred in three patients (one hepatocellular carcinoma, two cutaneous melanoma).

Measured with immunoSEQ multiplex PCR; TCRdb has only the in-frame clones, and not every one. The sample records about 45,000 clones, 70% to 90% being singletons. Per the germline V gene, CDR1 is LNHNV and CDR2 is YYDKDF (reference sequence). Trimming took 1 base from V and 4 from J; bases not matched to a gene: 0. This CDR3 is built from 16 residues. Source: CD4+ or CD8+ T cells sorted from blood, taken in a trial of the OX40 agonist ivuxolimab. The chain couples TRBV15 to TRBJ2-3, with 15 nucleotides matching TRBD2. The receptor was derived from an adult with an advanced solid tumor such as melanoma, head and neck, liver or kidney cancer. CDR3 loop: CATSRGTSGGADTQYF. CDR3 coding DNA: TGTGCCACCAGCAGAGGGACTAGCGGGGGGGCAGATACGCAGTATTTT.